This T cell receptor beta chain was retrieved from a study of shared clonotypes between healthy human individuals. Study findings and constraints: Donor scarcity curtailed the genetic and exposure-history diversity represented herein. Only blood was sampled, and tissue TCR repertoires likely differ from blood ones. Roughly 5% of naive CD4 clonotypes were common to a few donors. Measured sharing among donors was expected to vary with sequencing depth.

The CDR3 runs 17 residues. The V gene end was trimmed by 5 bases and the J gene end by 2 bases; junction bases not matched to a gene: 11. Germline lookup yields CDR1 MDHEN and CDR2 SYDVKM. For this clone: Antigen unknown.

Libraries were prepared by immunoSEQ multiplex PCR; TCRdb keeps only in-frame clonotypes and omits some of them. The repertoire consists of 630,000 or so clones, with more than 95% occurring once and the leading ten covering 0.3%. Cells designated naive CD8 were CD45RO-negative and were positively selected for CCR7, with terminally differentiated effector memory CD45RA+ cells excluded. The TCR was taken from a man aged 25-40 years in good health. Sequenced: naive CD8+ T cells sorted from blood. This chain connects TRBV28 to TRBJ1-5, with 8 bases that match TRBD1. CDR3 in amino acids: CASSPFLDRGGNQPQHF. The CDR3 DNA reads as TGTGCCAGCAGTCCATTCCTTGACAGGGGTGGCAATCAGCCCCAGCATTTT. Based on the CDR3 plus reference TRBV28 and TRBJ1-5, the full variable domain is DVKVTQSSRYLVKRTGEKVFLECVQDMDHENMFWYRQDPGLGLRLIYFSYDVKMKEKGDIPEGYSVSREKKERFSLILESASTNQTSMYLCASSPFLDRGGNQPQHFGDGTRLSIL.